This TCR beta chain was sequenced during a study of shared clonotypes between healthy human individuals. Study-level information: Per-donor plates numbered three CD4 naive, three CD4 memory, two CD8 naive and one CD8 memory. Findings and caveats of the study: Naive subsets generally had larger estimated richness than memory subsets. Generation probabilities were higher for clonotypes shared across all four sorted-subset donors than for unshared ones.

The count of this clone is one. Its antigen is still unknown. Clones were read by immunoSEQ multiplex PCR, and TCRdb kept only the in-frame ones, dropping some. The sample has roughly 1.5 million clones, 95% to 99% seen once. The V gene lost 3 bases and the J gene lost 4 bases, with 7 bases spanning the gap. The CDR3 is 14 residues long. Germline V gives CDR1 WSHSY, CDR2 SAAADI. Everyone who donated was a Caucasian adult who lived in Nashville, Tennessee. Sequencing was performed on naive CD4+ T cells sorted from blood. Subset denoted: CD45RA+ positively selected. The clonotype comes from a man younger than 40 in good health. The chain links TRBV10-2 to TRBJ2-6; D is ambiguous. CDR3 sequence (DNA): TGCGCCAGCAGTGACACGGCCGGGGCCAACGTCCTGACTTTC. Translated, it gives CASSDTAGANVLTF.